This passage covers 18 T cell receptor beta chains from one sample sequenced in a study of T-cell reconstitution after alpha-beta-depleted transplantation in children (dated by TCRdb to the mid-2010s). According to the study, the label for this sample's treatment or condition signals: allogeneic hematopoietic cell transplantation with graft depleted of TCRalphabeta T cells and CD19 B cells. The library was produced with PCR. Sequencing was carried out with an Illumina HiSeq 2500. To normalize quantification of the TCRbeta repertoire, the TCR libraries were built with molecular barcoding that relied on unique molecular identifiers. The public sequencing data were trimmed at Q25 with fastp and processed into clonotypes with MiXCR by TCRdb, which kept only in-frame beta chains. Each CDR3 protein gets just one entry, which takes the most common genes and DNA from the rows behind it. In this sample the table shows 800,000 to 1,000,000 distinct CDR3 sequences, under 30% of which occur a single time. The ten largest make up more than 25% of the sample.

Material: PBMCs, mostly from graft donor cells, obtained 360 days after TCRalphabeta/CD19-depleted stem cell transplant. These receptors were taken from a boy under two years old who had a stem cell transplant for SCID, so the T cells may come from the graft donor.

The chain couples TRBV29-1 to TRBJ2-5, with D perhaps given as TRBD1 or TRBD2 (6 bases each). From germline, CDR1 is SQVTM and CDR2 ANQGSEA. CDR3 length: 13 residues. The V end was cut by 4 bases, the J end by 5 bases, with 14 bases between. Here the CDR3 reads CSVVWGASETQYF. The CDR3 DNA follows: TGCAGCGTTGTATGGGGGGCTTCGGAGACCCAGTACTTC.

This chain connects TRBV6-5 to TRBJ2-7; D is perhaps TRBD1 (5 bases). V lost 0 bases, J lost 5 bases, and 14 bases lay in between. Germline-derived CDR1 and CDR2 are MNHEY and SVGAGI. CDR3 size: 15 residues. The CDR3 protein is CASSYSGQGTDEQYF. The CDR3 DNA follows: TGTGCCAGCAGTTACTCGGGGCAGGGAACGGACGAGCAGTACTTC.

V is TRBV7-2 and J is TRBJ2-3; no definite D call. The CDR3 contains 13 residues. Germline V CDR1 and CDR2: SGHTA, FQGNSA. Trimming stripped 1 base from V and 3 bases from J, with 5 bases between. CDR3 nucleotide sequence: TGTGCCAGCAGCTTAGTCTGGACAGATACGCAGTATTTT. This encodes CASSLVWTDTQYF.

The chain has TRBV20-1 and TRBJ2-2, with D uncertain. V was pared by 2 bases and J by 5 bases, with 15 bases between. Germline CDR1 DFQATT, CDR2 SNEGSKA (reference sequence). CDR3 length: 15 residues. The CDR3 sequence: CSARPVNGRTGELFF. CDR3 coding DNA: TGCAGTGCTAGACCAGTCAACGGACGTACCGGGGAGCTGTTTTTT.

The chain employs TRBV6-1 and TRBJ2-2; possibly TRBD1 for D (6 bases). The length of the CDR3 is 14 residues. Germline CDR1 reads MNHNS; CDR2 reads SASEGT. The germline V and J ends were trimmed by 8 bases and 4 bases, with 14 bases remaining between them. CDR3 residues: CASGSGVGTGELFF. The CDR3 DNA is TGTGCCAGCGGGTCAGGGGTGGGCACCGGGGAGCTGTTTTTT.

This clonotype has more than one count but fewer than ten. The CDR3 region has the DNA TGCGCCAGCAGCTTGTCTGGCGGGGGGGCATGGGAGCAGTTCTTC. This encodes CASSLSGGGAWEQFF. The chain recombines TRBV5-1 with TRBJ2-1, with 9 nucleotides matching TRBD2. This CDR3 region has 15 residues. Trimming took 1 base from V and 10 from J; bases not matched to a gene: 9. The germline V gene has CDR1 SGHRS and CDR2 YFSETQ.

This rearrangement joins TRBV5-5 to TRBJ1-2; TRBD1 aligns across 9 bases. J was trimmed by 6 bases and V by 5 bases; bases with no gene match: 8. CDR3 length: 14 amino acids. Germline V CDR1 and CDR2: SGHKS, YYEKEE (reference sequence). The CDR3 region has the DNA TGTGCCAGCAGACCCGGGACAGGGTGGGATGGCTACACCTTC. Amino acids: CASRPGTGWDGYTF.

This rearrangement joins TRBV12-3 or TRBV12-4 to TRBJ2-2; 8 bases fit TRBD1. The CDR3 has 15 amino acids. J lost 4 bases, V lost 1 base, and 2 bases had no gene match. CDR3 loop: CASSLGDRRTGELFF. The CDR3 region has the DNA TGTGCCAGCAGTTTAGGGGACAGGCGCACCGGGGAGCTGTTTTTT.

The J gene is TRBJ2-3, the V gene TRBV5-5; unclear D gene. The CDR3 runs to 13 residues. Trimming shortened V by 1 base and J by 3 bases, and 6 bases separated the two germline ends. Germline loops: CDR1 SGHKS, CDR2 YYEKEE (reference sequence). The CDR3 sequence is CASSLFVTDTQYF. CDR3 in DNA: TGTGCCAGCAGCTTGTTCGTAACAGATACGCAGTATTTT.

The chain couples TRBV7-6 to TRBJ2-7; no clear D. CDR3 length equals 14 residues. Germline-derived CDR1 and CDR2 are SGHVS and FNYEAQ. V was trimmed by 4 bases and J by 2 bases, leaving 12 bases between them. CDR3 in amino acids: CASSSLSTAYEQYF. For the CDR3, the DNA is TGTGCCAGCAGCTCCTTAAGTACAGCCTACGAGCAGTACTTC.

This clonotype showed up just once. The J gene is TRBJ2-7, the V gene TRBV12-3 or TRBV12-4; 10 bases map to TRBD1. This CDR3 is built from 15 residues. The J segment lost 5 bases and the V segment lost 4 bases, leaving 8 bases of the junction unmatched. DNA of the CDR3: TGTGCCAGCAGTTGGGAGGGACAGGGGAGGCACGAGCAGTACTTC. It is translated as CASSWEGQGRHEQYF.

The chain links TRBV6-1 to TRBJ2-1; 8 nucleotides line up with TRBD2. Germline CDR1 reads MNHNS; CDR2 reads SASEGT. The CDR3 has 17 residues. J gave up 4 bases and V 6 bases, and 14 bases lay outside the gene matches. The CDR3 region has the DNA TGTGCCAGCAGCGCGACGGGGGGGACACTACATTACAATGAGCAGTTCTTC. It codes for CASSATGGTLHYNEQFF.

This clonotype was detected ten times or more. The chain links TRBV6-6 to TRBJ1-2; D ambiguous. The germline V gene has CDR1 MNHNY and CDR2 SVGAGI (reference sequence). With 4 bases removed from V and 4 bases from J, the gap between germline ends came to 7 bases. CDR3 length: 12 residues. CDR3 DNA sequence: TGTGCCAGCAGTTGGGGAGTCTATGGCTACACCTTC. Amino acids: CASSWGVYGYTF.

The CDR3 reads CASSQSGTEQFF. Here the CDR3 DNA reads TGTGCCAGCAGCCAGTCTGGAACTGAGCAGTTCTTC. This sequence joins TRBV3-1 and TRBJ2-1; D uncertain. V was shortened by 3 bases and J by 9 bases, with 9 bases between the two germline ends. Germline lookup yields CDR1 LGHDT and CDR2 YNNKEL (reference sequence). The CDR3 extends over 12 amino acids.

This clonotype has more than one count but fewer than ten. Here the CDR3 reads CASSLAGIRSQGYTF. As DNA, the CDR3 is TGTGCCAGCAGCTTAGCTGGGATCAGATCGCAAGGCTACACCTTC. J is TRBJ1-2 and V is TRBV7-8, with D unresolved. Trimming pared 0 bases from V and 8 bases from J, leaving 16 bases between. The germline gives CDR1 SGHVS, CDR2 FQNEAQ. CDR3 length: 15 amino acids. Based on the CDR3 plus reference TRBV7-8 and TRBJ1-2, the full variable domain is GAGVSQSPRYKVAKRGQDVALRCDPISGHVSLFWYQQALGQGPEFLTYFQNEAQLDKSGLPSDRFFAERPEGSVSTLKIQRTQQEDSAVYLCASSLAGIRSQGYTFGSGTRLTVV.

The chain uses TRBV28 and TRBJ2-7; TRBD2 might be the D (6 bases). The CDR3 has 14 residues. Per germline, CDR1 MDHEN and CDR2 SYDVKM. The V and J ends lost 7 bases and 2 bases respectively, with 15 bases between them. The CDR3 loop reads CASMEGQWPYEQYF. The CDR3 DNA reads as TGTGCCAGCATGGAGGGTCAGTGGCCCTACGAGCAGTACTTC.

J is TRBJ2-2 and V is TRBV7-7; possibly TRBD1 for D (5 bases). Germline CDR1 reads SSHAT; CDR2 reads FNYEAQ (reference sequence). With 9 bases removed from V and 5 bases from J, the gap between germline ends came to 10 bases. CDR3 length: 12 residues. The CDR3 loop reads CARSSGTGELFF. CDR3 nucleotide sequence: TGTGCCAGAAGTTCAGGGACCGGGGAGCTGTTTTTT.

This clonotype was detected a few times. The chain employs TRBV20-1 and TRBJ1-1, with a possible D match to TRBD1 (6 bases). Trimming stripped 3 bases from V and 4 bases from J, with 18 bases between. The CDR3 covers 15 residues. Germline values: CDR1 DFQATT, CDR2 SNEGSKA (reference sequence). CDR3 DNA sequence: TGCAGTGCTAGCCCCTCCTACAGGGTGGGCACTGAAGCTTTCTTT. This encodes CSASPSYRVGTEAFF.